The 26 T cell receptor beta chains presented below share a single source sample, sequenced in a study of CD8 T cells in Susac syndrome (dated by TCRdb to about 2019). The library was generated by the immunoSEQ multiplex PCR assay. RNA was extracted with the RNeasy kit and about 0.45 to 1 ug was reverse transcribed using random hexamers. TCRdb ran its own pipeline on the public reads, namely fastp trimming at Q25 and MiXCR clone calling, and kept in-frame beta chains. All rows with the same CDR3 protein become a single entry with the most common DNA and genes. Within this sample are 70,000 to 100,000 distinct CDR3 sequences, with roughly 95% of them counted one time only. The biggest ten clones account for approximately 0.57% of the sample. The sample was CD8+ T cells from PBMCs. The receptors were sampled from a human donor with Susac syndrome.

The chain combines TRBV29-1 with TRBJ2-1; tentatively, D is TRBD2 (6 bases). Per the germline V gene, CDR1 is SQVTM and CDR2 is ANQGSEA. Between the trimmed V and J ends, which lost 6 bases and 6 bases, there was a span of 21 bases. CDR3 length equals 15 residues. DNA of the CDR3: TGCAGCGTGACTGTGGGCGGGGACCCCCTCAATGAGCAGTTCTTC. Its translation: CSVTVGGDPLNEQFF.

This sequence joins TRBV6-5 and TRBJ1-1; D gene uncertain. The CDR3 covers 11 residues. Germline CDR1 MNHEY, CDR2 SVGAGI. V lost 8 bases, J lost 4 bases, and 8 bases lay in between. CDR3 bases: TGTGCCAGCGAGGCCGCCACTGAAGCTTTCTTT. Protein sequence: CASEAATEAFF.

The chain carries TRBV30 and TRBJ1-3; 7 nucleotides line up with TRBD1. CDR3 length equals 16 residues. Germline CDR1 GTSNPN, CDR2 SVGIG (reference sequence). After removal of 0 bases from V and 1 base from J, the junction contained 6 bases not matched to a gene. The DNA of the CDR3 is TGTGCCTGGAGTGTGCAGGGGGTTCGATCTGGAAACACCATATATTTT. Its translation: CAWSVQGVRSGNTIYF.

This chain uses TRBV27 with TRBJ1-5; D is unclear. Trimming removed 0 bases at V and 0 bases at J, with 6 bases between. The CDR3 totals 15 residues. CDR1 MNHEY and CDR2 SMNVEV come from the germline V gene (reference sequence). Here the CDR3 reads CASSLSRRSNQPQHF. The CDR3 coding sequence is TGTGCCAGCAGTTTATCCCGCCGTAGCAATCAGCCCCAGCATTTT.

In nucleotides, the CDR3 is TGTGCCTGGAGTGACCCAAGGCTCACCCGCGGGACCCAGTACTTC. Encoded protein: CAWSDPRLTRGTQYF. The chain joins TRBV30 to TRBJ2-5, with D unresolved. V was trimmed by 1 base and J by 7 bases, leaving 19 bases between them. This CDR3 is 15 amino acids long. Per the germline V gene, CDR1 is GTSNPN and CDR2 is SVGIG (reference sequence). The entire variable domain, with the rest obtained from reference TRBV30 and TRBJ2-5, is as follows: SQTIHQWPATLVQPVGSPLSLECTVEGTSNPNLYWYRQAAGRGLQLLFYSVGIGQISSEVPQNLSASRPQDRQFILSSKKLLLSDSGFYLCAWSDPRLTRGTQYFGPGTRLLVL.

The chain joins TRBV18 to TRBJ2-3; 11 bases are shared with TRBD2. Trimming took 3 bases from V and 1 from J; bases not matched to a gene: 3. CDR1 and CDR2 from the germline V gene are KGHSH and LQKENI. The CDR3 sequence is 16 residues long. In DNA, the CDR3 is TGTGCCAGCTCACCTACTAGCGGGGGTGGCACAGATACGCAGTATTTT. This encodes CASSPTSGGGTDTQYF. The full variable domain, its missing parts supplied by reference TRBV18 and TRBJ2-3, is NAGVMQNPRHLVRRRGQEARLRCSPMKGHSHVYWYRQLPEEGLKFMVYLQKENIIDESGMPKERFSAEFPKEGPSILRIQQVVRGDSAAYFCASSPTSGGGTDTQYFGPGTRLTVL.

This sequence joins TRBV4-3 and TRBJ2-1, with 12 bases that match TRBD2. The CDR3 length is 15 residues. V lost 0 bases, J lost 9 bases, and 3 bases stayed unmatched. In germline, CDR1 is LGHNA, CDR2 YSLEER. The CDR3 region is CASSQDLAGGGEQFF. The CDR3 region has the DNA TGCGCCAGCAGCCAAGATCTAGCGGGGGGGGGTGAGCAGTTCTTC.

The CDR3 loop is CASSFAEDQPQHF. The CDR3 nucleotides read TGTGCCAGCTCGTTTGCCGAGGATCAGCCCCAGCATTTT. The gene calls are TRBV9 and TRBJ1-5, with unresolved D. Germline values: CDR1 SGDLS, CDR2 YYNGEE. Trimming removed 7 bases at V and 5 bases at J, with 13 bases between. CDR3 size: 13 residues.

In its sample, this clonotype was seen once. The chain couples TRBV20-1 to TRBJ2-7; 10 bases line up with TRBD1. This CDR3 region has 15 residues. Germline trimming cut 4 bases from V and 6 bases from J; bases unmatched to any gene: 12. The germline V gene encodes CDR1 DFQATT and CDR2 SNEGSKA (reference sequence). CDR3 nucleotide sequence: TGCAGTGCTAACCTCCGGGACAGGGGCTCAGGCGAGCAGTACTTC. Translating it yields CSANLRDRGSGEQYF.

J is TRBJ2-7 and V is TRBV5-1, with D possibly TRBD2 on 6 matching bases. The CDR3 is 13 amino acids. CDR1 and CDR2 from the germline V gene are SGHRS and YFSETQ. V lost 0 bases and J 5 bases, leaving 9 bases between the germline ends. This chain's CDR3 is CASSLVSGDEQYF. The CDR3 nucleotides read TGCGCCAGCAGCTTGGTTTCGGGAGACGAGCAGTACTTC.

This rearrangement joins TRBV3-1 to TRBJ2-7, with D maybe TRBD1 (6 bases). This CDR3 has 14 residues. Trimming pared 1 base from V and 2 bases from J, leaving 9 bases between. The germline V gene encodes CDR1 LGHDT and CDR2 YNNKEL (reference sequence). CDR3 protein: CASSQVHRAYEQYF. DNA for the CDR3: TGTGCCAGCAGCCAAGTGCACAGGGCCTACGAGCAGTACTTC.

This chain uses TRBV20-1 with TRBJ1-4; D gene unclear. Trimming removed 3 bases at V and 1 base at J, with 9 bases between. Germline V gene data show CDR1 as DFQATT and CDR2 as SNEGSKA (reference sequence). CDR3 length: 14 amino acids. As DNA, the CDR3 is TGCAGTGCTAGCCTGGCAGGAACTAATGAAAAACTGTTTTTT. Encoded protein: CSASLAGTNEKLFF.

This clonotype was detected once. The V call is TRBV3-1, the J call TRBJ1-6; D is unresolved. Trimming pared 0 bases from V and 8 bases from J, leaving 14 bases between. The CDR3 extends over 16 amino acids. Germline V gene lookup returns CDR1 LGHDT and CDR2 YNNKEL (reference sequence). In DNA, the CDR3 is TGTGCCAGCAGCCAAGATATCGCGGGTAGAGATTCACCCCTCCACTTT. Amino acids: CASSQDIAGRDSPLHF.

This clonotype has just one count. The DNA for the CDR3 is TGTGCCAGCAGCCAATCAGGGACCACAGATACGCAGTATTTT. It encodes CASSQSGTTDTQYF. The rearrangement joins TRBV3-1 to TRBJ2-3; D is possibly TRBD1 or TRBD2 (5 bases each). Germline V CDR1 and CDR2: LGHDT, YNNKEL (reference sequence). The V and J ends lost 2 bases and 2 bases respectively, with 8 bases between them. This CDR3 has 14 residues.

The chain recombines TRBV20-1 with TRBJ1-1, with D maybe TRBD1 (6 bases). Trimming took off 4 bases at V and 7 bases at J, with 13 bases between the two ends. CDR3 size: 12 residues. CDR1 and CDR2 (germline): DFQATT, SNEGSKA (reference sequence). The CDR3 region has the DNA TGCAGTGCTAACGGACAGCACCTTGAAGCTTTCTTT. It codes for CSANGQHLEAFF.

The chain combines TRBV5-1 with TRBJ1-6; TRBD1 matches 7 bases. Germline loops: CDR1 SGHRS, CDR2 YFSETQ. The ends lost 0 bases at V and 10 bases at J; junction bases unmatched: 4. The CDR3 is 14 amino acids. This CDR3 is CASSLGQGRSPLHF. CDR3 DNA: TGCGCCAGCAGCTTGGGACAGGGCCGATCACCCCTCCACTTT.

This chain joins TRBV6-5 and TRBJ2-3, with TRBD2 matching 8 bases. Germline V gives CDR1 MNHEY, CDR2 SVGAGI. CDR3 length: 17 amino acids. Trimming removed 2 bases from V and 2 bases from J; junction bases left unmatched: 9. CDR3 DNA: TGTGCCAGCAGTTACCGCTCGGGGGGGCCAGACACAGATACGCAGTATTTT. Translation gives CASSYRSGGPDTDTQYF.

This sequence joins TRBV6-6 and TRBJ2-1; a weak D match, TRBD2 (5 bases). The CDR3 is made up of 12 amino acids. Per the germline V gene, CDR1 is MNHNY and CDR2 is SVGAGI (reference sequence). Between the trimmed V and J ends, which lost 5 bases and 6 bases, there was a span of 8 bases. CDR3 sequence (DNA): TGTGCCAGCAGTAAGCGGTCCAATGAGCAGTTCTTC. Translated, it gives CASSKRSNEQFF.

In DNA, the CDR3 is TGCAGTGCTACCCAACAAGAGACCCAGTACTTC. Its protein product is CSATQQETQYF. The rearrangement links TRBV20-1 to TRBJ2-5; D is unresolved. With 4 bases removed from V and 2 bases from J, the gap between germline ends came to 5 bases. Germline lookup yields CDR1 DFQATT and CDR2 SNEGSKA (reference sequence). CDR3 length equals 11 residues.

This sequence joins TRBV4-2 and TRBJ1-1; maybe TRBD1 (5 bases). The ends were cut back, 4 bases at V and 4 bases at J, with 16 bases in the middle. The germline V gene has CDR1 LGHNA and CDR2 YNFKEQ. The CDR3 has 15 amino acids. The CDR3 region has the DNA TGTGCCAGCAGCCCGAGAATCGGGGCTCCCACTGAAGCTTTCTTT. The encoded protein is CASSPRIGAPTEAFF.

The genes are TRBV29-1 and TRBJ1-1; D gene ambiguous. V lost 4 bases and J lost 8, with 11 bases in between. Germline assignment: CDR1 SQVTM and CDR2 ANQGSEA. This CDR3 has 11 residues. As DNA, the CDR3 is TGCAGCGTTGTCCGGCGGGTAGAAGCTTTCTTT. Translated, it gives CSVVRRVEAFF. Complete variable domain (other parts from reference TRBV29-1 and TRBJ1-1): SAVISQKPSRDICQRGTSLTIQCQVDSQVTMMFWYRQQPGQSLTLIATANQGSEATYESGFVIDKFPISRPNLTFSTLTVSNMSPEDSSIYLCSVVRRVEAFFGQGTRLTVV.

The J gene is TRBJ1-5, the V gene TRBV15; D ambiguous. V lost 5 bases to trimming and J lost 2 bases, with 7 bases between them. The CDR3 has 13 amino acids. Per germline, CDR1 LNHNV and CDR2 YYDKDF (reference sequence). Here the CDR3 DNA reads TGTGCCACCAGCTCCCGCGGCAATCAGCCCCAGCATTTT. Amino acid sequence: CATSSRGNQPQHF.

The genes are TRBV12-3 or TRBV12-4 and TRBJ1-3, with a possible D match to TRBD1 (5 bases). V dropped 3 bases and J dropped 0 bases, with 6 bases sitting between them. The CDR3 consists of 14 residues. CDR3 amino acids: CASSFQGSGNTIYF. In nucleotides, the CDR3 is TGTGCCAGCAGTTTTCAGGGCTCTGGAAACACCATATATTTT.

This sequence joins TRBV12-3 or TRBV12-4 and TRBJ1-1; TRBD1 is a possible D gene (5 bases). The CDR3 extends over 12 amino acids. The ends were cut back, 3 bases at V and 6 bases at J, with 8 bases in the middle. CDR3 sequence reads: CASSFWGAEAFF. CDR3 bases: TGTGCCAGCAGTTTTTGGGGCGCTGAAGCTTTCTTT.

The J gene is TRBJ2-3, the V gene TRBV6-5; D remains unclear. V was cut by 0 bases and J by 5 bases, with 9 bases left in between. From germline, CDR1 is MNHEY and CDR2 SVGAGI. This CDR3 is built from 14 residues. Here the CDR3 reads CASSYSNGKDTQYF. CDR3 DNA: TGTGCCAGCAGTTACTCGAATGGGAAAGATACGCAGTATTTT.

V and J are TRBV7-9 and TRBJ2-5; 7 bases are shared with TRBD1. CDR3 length: 14 residues. Germline V lookup: CDR1 SEHNR, CDR2 FQNEAQ (reference sequence). V lost 1 base to trimming and J lost 3 bases; unmatched junction nucleotides: 2. CDR3 sequence: CASSLVGTEETQYF. The CDR3 nucleotides are TGTGCCAGCAGCTTAGTGGGGACAGAAGAGACCCAGTACTTC.